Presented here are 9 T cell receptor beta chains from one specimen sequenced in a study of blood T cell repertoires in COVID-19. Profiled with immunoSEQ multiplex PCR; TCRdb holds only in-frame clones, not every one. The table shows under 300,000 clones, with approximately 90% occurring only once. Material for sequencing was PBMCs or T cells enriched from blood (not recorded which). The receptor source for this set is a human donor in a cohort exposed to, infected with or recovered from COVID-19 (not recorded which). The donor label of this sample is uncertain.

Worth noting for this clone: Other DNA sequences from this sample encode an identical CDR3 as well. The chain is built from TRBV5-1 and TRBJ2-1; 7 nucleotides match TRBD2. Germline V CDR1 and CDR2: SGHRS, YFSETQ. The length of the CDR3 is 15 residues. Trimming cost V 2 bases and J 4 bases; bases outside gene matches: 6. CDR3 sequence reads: CASSFGGGLYNEQFF. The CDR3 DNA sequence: TGCGCCAGCAGCTTCGGCGGGGGTCTGTACAATGAGCAGTTCTTC.

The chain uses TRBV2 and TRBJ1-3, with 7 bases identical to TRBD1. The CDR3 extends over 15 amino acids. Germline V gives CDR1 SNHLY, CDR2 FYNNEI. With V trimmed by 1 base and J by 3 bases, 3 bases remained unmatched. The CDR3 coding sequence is TGTGCCAGCAGTGAAGGATACAGGGGTGGAAACACCATATATTTT. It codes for CASSEGYRGGNTIYF.

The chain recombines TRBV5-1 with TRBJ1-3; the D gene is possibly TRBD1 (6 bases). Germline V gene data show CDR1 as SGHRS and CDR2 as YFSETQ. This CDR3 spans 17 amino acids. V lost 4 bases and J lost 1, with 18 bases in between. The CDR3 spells CASSPPGHSISGNTIYF. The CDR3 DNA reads TGCGCCAGCAGCCCGCCGGGACATTCCATATCTGGAAACACCATATATTTT.

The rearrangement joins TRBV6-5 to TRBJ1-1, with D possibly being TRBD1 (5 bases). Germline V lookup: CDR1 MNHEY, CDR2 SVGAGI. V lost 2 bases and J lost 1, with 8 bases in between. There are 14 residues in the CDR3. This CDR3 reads CASSYQTENTEAFF. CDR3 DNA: TGTGCCAGCAGTTACCAGACAGAGAACACTGAAGCTTTCTTT.

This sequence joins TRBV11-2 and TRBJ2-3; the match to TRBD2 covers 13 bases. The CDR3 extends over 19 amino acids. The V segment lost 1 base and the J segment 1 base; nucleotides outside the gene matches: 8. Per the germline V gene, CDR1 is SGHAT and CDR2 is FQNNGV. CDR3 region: CASSLVWTSGGMGTDTQYF. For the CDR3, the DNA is TGTGCCAGCAGCTTAGTATGGACTAGCGGGGGAATGGGCACAGATACGCAGTATTTT.

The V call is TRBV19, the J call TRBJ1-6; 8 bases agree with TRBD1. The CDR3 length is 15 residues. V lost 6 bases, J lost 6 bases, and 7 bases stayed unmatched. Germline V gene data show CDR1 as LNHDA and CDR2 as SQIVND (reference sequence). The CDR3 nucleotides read TGTGCCAGTAGCACCACTGGACAGGGTAATTCACCCCTCCACTTT. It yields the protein CASSTTGQGNSPLHF.

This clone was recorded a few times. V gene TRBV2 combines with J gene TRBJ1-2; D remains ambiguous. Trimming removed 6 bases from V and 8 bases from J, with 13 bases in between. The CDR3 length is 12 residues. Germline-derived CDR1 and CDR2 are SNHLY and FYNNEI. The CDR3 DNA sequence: TGTGCCAGCAGGGAAATTCTCGGGGGCTACACCTTC. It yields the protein CASREILGGYTF.

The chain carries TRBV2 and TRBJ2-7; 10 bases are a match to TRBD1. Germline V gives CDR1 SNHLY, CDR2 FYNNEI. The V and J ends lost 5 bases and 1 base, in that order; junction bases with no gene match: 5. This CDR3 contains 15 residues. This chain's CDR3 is CASSLRQGASYEQYF. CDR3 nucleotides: TGTGCCAGCAGTCTACGACAGGGGGCTTCCTACGAGCAGTACTTC.

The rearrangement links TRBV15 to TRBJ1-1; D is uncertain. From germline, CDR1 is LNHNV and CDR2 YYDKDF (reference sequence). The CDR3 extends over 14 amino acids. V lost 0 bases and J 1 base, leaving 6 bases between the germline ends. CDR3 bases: TGTGCCACCAGCAGAGAGGGCAGGAACACTGAAGCTTTCTTT. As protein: CATSREGRNTEAFF.